This T cell receptor beta chain emerged from a study of shared clonotypes between healthy human individuals. The study, taken as a whole, reports: Naive subsets generally had larger estimated richness than memory subsets. Only a few donors were included, so the genetic and exposure-history diversity represented was limited.

Roughly 210 ng DNA, tens of thousands of T cell genomes, went into each sorted-subset replicate PCR. The data were produced by immunoSEQ multiplex PCR, yet TCRdb's version contains in-frame clones alone and is incomplete. Of approximately 2,200,000 clones listed, roughly 91% are singletons. A remark on this clone: Its antigen remains unknown.

CD45RO negativity and positive selection for CCR7 defined naive CD8 cells, a population that excluded terminally differentiated effector memory CD45RA+ cells. Every one of the donors was a Caucasian adult that lived in Nashville, Tennessee. The sample taken for sequencing was naive CD8+ T cells from PBMCs. The source is a man between 18 and 35 years old in good health. Some clones in this sample may be carry-over from other donors' samples.

The CDR3 DNA reads as TGCGCCAGCAGCCAAGATTTGGGGGGTCTCAATCAGCCCCAGCATTTT. Its translation is CASSQDLGGLNQPQHF. The chain joins TRBV4-3 to TRBJ1-5, with D maybe TRBD1 (5 bases). V lost 0 bases and J lost 3, with 12 bases in between. Germline CDR1 LGHNA, CDR2 YSLEER. The CDR3 consists of 16 residues.